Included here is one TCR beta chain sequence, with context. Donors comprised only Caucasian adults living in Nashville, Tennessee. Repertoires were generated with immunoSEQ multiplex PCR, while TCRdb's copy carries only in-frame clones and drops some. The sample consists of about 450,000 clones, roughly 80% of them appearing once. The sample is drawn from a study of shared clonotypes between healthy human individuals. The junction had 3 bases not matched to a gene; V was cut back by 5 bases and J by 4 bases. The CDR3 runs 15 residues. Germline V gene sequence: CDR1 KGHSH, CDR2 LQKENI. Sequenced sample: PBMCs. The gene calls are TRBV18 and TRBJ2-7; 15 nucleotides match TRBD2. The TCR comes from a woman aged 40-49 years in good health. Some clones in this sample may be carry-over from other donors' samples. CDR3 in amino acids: CASSSGLAGGYEQYF. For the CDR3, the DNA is TGTGCCAGCTCATCGGGACTAGCGGGAGGTTACGAGCAGTACTTC.